The 31 T cell receptor beta chains below all came from one sample that was sequenced in a study of blood T cell repertoires in COVID-19 (dated by TCRdb to between 2020 and 2021). The method behind the library was the immunoSEQ multiplex PCR assay. The table was pulled from immuneACCESS by TCRdb, which kept in-frame rearrangements only. Such tables lose some clones; where checked, under half of the loss comes from unresolved V genes, and the rest has no known cause. The sample records about 130,000 clones, about 75% of which are singletons. The ten largest clones capture around 18% of the sample. The specimen sequenced was peripheral blood. The source of these receptors is a man aged 80 or over with acute or convalescent COVID-19.

The V gene is TRBV2, the J gene TRBJ1-3; D is undetermined. The CDR3 runs 14 residues. The germline V gene encodes CDR1 SNHLY and CDR2 FYNNEI. V lost 3 bases and J lost 0, with 6 bases in between. DNA of the CDR3: TGTGCCAGCAGTGACACTCGCTCTGGAAACACCATATATTTT. Amino acids: CASSDTRSGNTIYF.

The genes are TRBV29-1 and TRBJ2-7; 7 bases agree with TRBD1. This CDR3 region has 13 residues. J gave up 2 bases and V 6 bases, and 7 bases lay outside the gene matches. The germline V gene encodes CDR1 SQVTM and CDR2 ANQGSEA. Here the CDR3 DNA reads TGCAGCGTGACCTCCGGGACAGCCTACGAGCAGTACTTC. Translating gives CSVTSGTAYEQYF.

The rearrangement joins TRBV4-2 to TRBJ1-6; D not resolved. Looked up from germline, CDR1 is LGHNA and CDR2 is YNFKEQ. This CDR3 region has 13 residues. The ends were cut back, 1 base at V and 14 bases at J, with 12 bases in the middle. The CDR3 loop reads CASSQGEGGTLHF. The CDR3 DNA follows: TGTGCCAGCAGCCAAGGGGAGGGCGGGACCCTCCACTTT.

This clone appeared many times. The CDR3 reads CAWANGANYEQYF. In nucleotides, the CDR3 is TGTGCCTGGGCTAATGGAGCCAACTACGAGCAGTACTTC. The rearrangement uses TRBV30 and TRBJ2-7, with D uncertain. The CDR3 sequence is 13 residues long. Trimming took off 5 bases at V and 3 bases at J, with 14 bases between the two ends. Germline V gives CDR1 GTSNPN, CDR2 SVGIG (reference sequence). Variable domain in full (rest from reference TRBV30 and TRBJ2-7): SQTIHQWPATLVQPVGSPLSLECTVEGTSNPNLYWYRQAAGRGLQLLFYSVGIGQISSEVPQNLSASRPQDRQFILSSKKLLLSDSGFYLCAWANGANYEQYFGPGTRLTVT.

This sequence joins TRBV12-3 or TRBV12-4 and TRBJ2-1, with 8 bases lining up with TRBD1. The CDR3 has 11 amino acids. The V segment lost 7 bases and the J segment 14 bases; nucleotides outside the gene matches: 7. The CDR3 DNA follows: TGTGCCAGCAAGGAATCGGGACAGGAGTTCTTC. Protein sequence: CASKESGQEFF.

V and J are TRBV2 and TRBJ2-3; the D gene is possibly TRBD1 (5 bases). This CDR3 spans 14 amino acids. Trimming cost V 4 bases and J 1 base, with 9 bases left between them. From germline, CDR1 is SNHLY and CDR2 FYNNEI. As DNA, the CDR3 is TGTGCCAGCAGTGTAGGGGCCCGCACAGATACGCAGTATTTT. Translation gives CASSVGARTDTQYF.

The count of this clone is one. An end of the junction differs from the germline gene, which may be a read error. The chain combines TRBV5-4 with TRBJ1-4; D not resolved. Germline V lookup: CDR1 SGHNT, CDR2 YYREEE (reference sequence). CDR3 length: 13 amino acids. The CDR3: CASSLEVTGNGVF. The CDR3 DNA reads TGTGCCAGCAGCTTGGAGGTTACGGGGAATGGAGTTTTT.

The gene calls are TRBV5-1 and TRBJ2-3, with TRBD2 as a possible D gene (5 bases). The CDR3 is made up of 16 amino acids. The V and J ends lost 4 bases and 3 bases respectively, with 18 bases between them. Germline V gene lookup returns CDR1 SGHRS and CDR2 YFSETQ. The CDR3 is CASSKAGLSGTDTQYF. DNA of the CDR3: TGCGCCAGCAGCAAGGCCGGGTTGTCGGGGACAGATACGCAGTATTTT.

V is TRBV2 and J is TRBJ1-3, with D perhaps TRBD1 (5 bases). The CDR3 is 14 residues long. Trimming stripped 10 bases from V and 0 bases from J, with 13 bases between. Germline CDR1 SNHLY, CDR2 FYNNEI. Here the CDR3 reads CAIQTVSSGNTIYF. CDR3 bases: TGTGCCATCCAGACAGTCAGCTCTGGAAACACCATATATTTT.

J is TRBJ1-1 and V is TRBV27, with no clear D. The V gene lost 1 base and the J gene lost 4 bases, with 13 bases spanning the gap. CDR3 length equals 15 residues. Germline V CDR1 and CDR2: MNHEY, SMNVEV (reference sequence). This CDR3 reads CASSLFATRSTEAFF. The CDR3 nucleotides read TGTGCCAGCAGTTTATTCGCCACAAGGAGCACTGAAGCTTTCTTT.

V usage is TRBV28 and J usage is TRBJ2-3, with D maybe TRBD2 (6 bases). The CDR3 spans 14 residues. Germline V gives CDR1 MDHEN, CDR2 SYDVKM. The V end lost 7 bases, the J end lost 2 bases, and 13 bases lay between the germline ends. The CDR3 DNA follows: TGTGCCAGCAAAAAAAGGGACTTCACAGATACGCAGTATTTT. The encoded protein is CASKKRDFTDTQYF.

This clone was seen only a few times. The chain joins TRBV2 to TRBJ2-5, with TRBD2 matching 10 bases. Germline assignment: CDR1 SNHLY and CDR2 FYNNEI. This CDR3 is 17 amino acids long. V shed 6 bases, J shed 1 base, and the junction held 11 bases outside the gene matches. As DNA, the CDR3 is TGTGCCAGCAGCCCTATGGGGCTAGCGGGGGCCCAAGAGACCCAGTACTTC. Translated, it gives CASSPMGLAGAQETQYF. Based on the CDR3 plus reference TRBV2 and TRBJ2-5, the full variable domain is EPEVTQTPSHQVTQMGQEVILRCVPISNHLYFYWYRQILGQKVEFLVSFYNNEISEKSEIFDDQFSVERPDGSNFTLKIRSTKLEDSAMYFCASSPMGLAGAQETQYFGPGTRLLVL.

This chain uses TRBV10-3 with TRBJ2-2; 11 positions agree with TRBD1. The CDR3 sequence is 15 residues long. Trimming cost V 6 bases and J 1 base; bases outside gene matches: 1. Germline V gives CDR1 ENHRY, CDR2 SYGVKD. The CDR3 sequence is CAISGTGGNTGELFF. DNA for the CDR3: TGTGCCATCAGCGGGACAGGGGGGAACACCGGGGAGCTGTTTTTT.

This clone was picked up one time. The chain carries TRBV6-5 and TRBJ2-2, with 10 bases identical to TRBD2. Germline CDR1 MNHEY, CDR2 SVGAGI. V was pared by 9 bases and J by 5 bases, with 6 bases of the junction left unmatched. CDR3 length: 14 amino acids. CDR3 DNA sequence: TGTGCCAGTGAGCGGGGGGGCCTTACCGGGGAGCTGTTTTTT. This codes for CASERGGLTGELFF.

The chain uses TRBV7-9 and TRBJ2-2, with D possibly TRBD2 on 5 matching bases. This CDR3 has 18 residues. V dropped 1 base and J dropped 5 bases, with 20 bases sitting between them. Germline CDR1 and CDR2: SEHNR and FQNEAQ (reference sequence). The DNA for the CDR3 is TGTGCCAGCAGCTTAGGGGTAGGGAGCATCCGAAAAACCGGGGAGCTGTTTTTT. Protein product: CASSLGVGSIRKTGELFF. The full variable domain, rest sourced from reference TRBV7-9 and TRBJ2-2, is DTGVSQNPRHKITKRGQNVTFRCDPISEHNRLYWYRQTLGQGPEFLTYFQNEAQLEKSRLLSDRFSAERPKGSFSTLEIQRTEQGDSAMYLCASSLGVGSIRKTGELFFGEGSRLTVL.

V gene TRBV9 combines with J gene TRBJ2-2; 7 bases align to TRBD2. V lost 1 base and J lost 2; bases outside the gene matches: 2. The CDR3 length is 15 residues. The V gene's germline CDR1 is SGDLS and CDR2 YYNGEE. As DNA, the CDR3 is TGTGCCAGCAGCGTAAGCGGGGATAACACCGGGGAGCTGTTTTTT. Residues: CASSVSGDNTGELFF.

The V gene is TRBV2, the J gene TRBJ2-7; D is ambiguous. Germline assignment: CDR1 SNHLY and CDR2 FYNNEI. V was trimmed by 3 bases and J by 6 bases, leaving 18 bases between them. This CDR3 contains 15 residues. CDR3 residues: CASSDGSATTLEQYF. The CDR3 bases are TGTGCCAGCAGTGATGGGTCTGCCACTACTCTCGAGCAGTACTTC.

The V gene is TRBV6-5, the J gene TRBJ2-7; D remains unclear. The germline V gene encodes CDR1 MNHEY and CDR2 SVGAGI. Trimming cost V 5 bases and J 3 bases, with 5 bases left between them. This CDR3 is built from 11 residues. This chain's CDR3 is CASSRLYEQYF. The CDR3 DNA follows: TGTGCCAGCAGTAGACTCTACGAGCAGTACTTC.

About this clone itself: In the same sample, other DNA sequences code for this CDR3. V gene TRBV28 combines with J gene TRBJ2-3, with 7 bases identical to TRBD1. The V and J ends lost 5 bases and 1 base, in that order; junction bases with no gene match: 6. This CDR3 comprises 15 residues. In germline, CDR1 is MDHEN, CDR2 SYDVKM. CDR3 protein: CASSRGGRGTDTQYF. CDR3 coding DNA: TGTGCCAGCAGTAGAGGGGGCAGGGGCACAGATACGCAGTATTTT.

The chain has TRBV18 and TRBJ1-1; unclear D gene. Per germline, CDR1 KGHSH and CDR2 LQKENI. This CDR3 region has 12 residues. Trimming took off 2 bases at V and 6 bases at J, with 7 bases between the two ends. CDR3 loop: CASSPIGSEAFF. CDR3 DNA: TGTGCCAGCTCACCAATCGGTTCTGAAGCTTTCTTT.

This rearrangement joins TRBV5-1 to TRBJ2-3, with a weak D call TRBD1 (6 bases). The CDR3 has 14 amino acids. Trimming left V 0 bases short and J 4 bases short, with 9 bases between. Looked up from germline, CDR1 is SGHRS and CDR2 is YFSETQ. The CDR3 nucleotides are TGCGCCAGCAGCTTGGGTGGGGGCGCAGATACGCAGTATTTT. Encoded protein: CASSLGGGADTQYF.

The chain uses TRBV18 and TRBJ1-2; 10 nucleotides line up with TRBD1. From germline, CDR1 is KGHSH and CDR2 LQKENI. V shed 6 bases and J 6 bases; nucleotides not matched to a gene: 7. CDR3 length: 14 residues. The CDR3 sequence: CASSHPTGGDGYTF. The CDR3 DNA reads as TGTGCCAGCTCGCATCCGACAGGGGGCGATGGCTACACCTTC. The full variable domain, with the rest looked up from reference TRBV18 and TRBJ1-2, is NAGVMQNPRHLVRRRGQEARLRCSPMKGHSHVYWYRQLPEEGLKFMVYLQKENIIDESGMPKERFSAEFPKEGPSILRIQQVVRGDSAAYFCASSHPTGGDGYTFGSGTRLTVV.

The chain uses TRBV15 and TRBJ2-2, with 12 bases fitting TRBD1. J was trimmed by 3 bases and V by 2 bases; bases with no gene match: 7. The CDR3 length is 18 residues. Per germline, CDR1 LNHNV and CDR2 YYDKDF (reference sequence). The CDR3, as DNA: TGTGCCACCAGCAGAATTCCGGGACAGGGGGCTCACACCGGGGAGCTGTTTTTT. It specifies CATSRIPGQGAHTGELFF. The whole variable domain, remainder taken from reference TRBV15 and TRBJ2-2, is DAMVIQNPRYQVTQFGKPVTLSCSQTLNHNVMYWYQQKSSQAPKLLFHYYDKDFNNEADTPDNFQSRRPNTSFCFLDIRSPGLGDTAMYLCATSRIPGQGAHTGELFFGEGSRLTVL.

V usage is TRBV2 and J usage is TRBJ1-1; D is unresolved. The CDR3 runs 12 residues. Trimming stripped 5 bases from V and 1 base from J, with 5 bases between. Germline CDR1 is SNHLY and CDR2 is FYNNEI. The CDR3 is CASSRQNTEAFF. The CDR3, as DNA: TGTGCCAGCAGTCGACAGAACACTGAAGCTTTCTTT.

This clone was counted a few times. CDR3 protein: CASSVDGASNQPQHF. DNA of the CDR3: TGTGCCAGCAGCGTAGATGGTGCGAGCAATCAGCCCCAGCATTTT. The chain combines TRBV9 with TRBJ1-5, with D unresolved. V lost 0 bases and J lost 1, with 8 bases in between. The germline CDR1 and CDR2 sequences are SGDLS and YYNGEE. This CDR3 spans 15 amino acids.

V and J are TRBV6-5 and TRBJ2-3; 10 bases fit TRBD1. V was pared by 5 bases and J by 4 bases, with 6 bases of the junction left unmatched. The germline V gene encodes CDR1 MNHEY and CDR2 SVGAGI. The CDR3 runs 15 residues. The DNA for the CDR3 is TGTGCCAGCAGTCCCGGACAGGGGGTGGCAGATACGCAGTATTTT. Protein sequence: CASSPGQGVADTQYF.

The chain is built from TRBV30 and TRBJ1-5, with 11 bases fitting TRBD1. In germline, CDR1 is GTSNPN, CDR2 SVGIG (reference sequence). J was trimmed by 6 bases and V by 0 bases; bases with no gene match: 1. The CDR3 sequence is 14 residues long. The CDR3 region is CAWSVGTGGQPQHF. For the CDR3, the DNA is TGTGCCTGGAGTGTGGGGACAGGGGGTCAGCCCCAGCATTTT. Full variable domain (rest looked up from reference TRBV30 and TRBJ1-5): SQTIHQWPATLVQPVGSPLSLECTVEGTSNPNLYWYRQAAGRGLQLLFYSVGIGQISSEVPQNLSASRPQDRQFILSSKKLLLSDSGFYLCAWSVGTGGQPQHFGDGTRLSIL.

The chain carries TRBV5-1 and TRBJ1-5; 7 positions match TRBD1. Germline-derived CDR1 and CDR2 are SGHRS and YFSETQ. This CDR3 has 13 amino acids. J gave up 5 bases and V 4 bases, and 3 bases lay outside the gene matches. CDR3 region: CASSKDRDQPQHF. The CDR3 region has the DNA TGCGCCAGCAGCAAAGACAGGGATCAGCCCCAGCATTTT.

The chain combines TRBV6-5 with TRBJ2-5; 8 bases align to TRBD1. Germline assignment: CDR1 MNHEY and CDR2 SVGAGI. Trimming cost V 7 bases and J 3 bases; bases outside gene matches: 7. The CDR3 has 14 residues. The CDR3 nucleotides read TGTGCCAGCACAACCCAACAGGGGGAAGAGACCCAGTACTTC. This encodes CASTTQQGEETQYF.

The chain uses TRBV5-4 and TRBJ2-1; D remains ambiguous. V was shortened by 2 bases and J by 0 bases, with 6 bases between the two germline ends. Germline CDR1 reads SGHNT; CDR2 reads YYREEE (reference sequence). The CDR3 is made up of 14 amino acids. The CDR3 DNA is TGTGCCAGCAGCTTCAAGAGCTCCTACAATGAGCAGTTCTTC. This gives the protein CASSFKSSYNEQFF.

J is TRBJ2-2 and V is TRBV28, with 9 bases that match TRBD2. V lost 6 bases to trimming and J lost 4 bases; unmatched junction nucleotides: 12. Germline-derived CDR1 and CDR2 are MDHEN and SYDVKM. The CDR3 runs 17 residues. The DNA of the CDR3 is TGTGCCAGCAGCCTCCCTTGGAGCGGGGGGACCACCGGGGAGCTGTTTTTT. It yields the protein CASSLPWSGGTTGELFF.